The clone carrying this T cell receptor (beta chain) was found a few times. The antigen is not known. Quantitative molecular-barcoded 5'-RACE generated the TCR beta libraries. One entry per CDR3 protein results from TCRdb running MiXCR on the 5' RACE reads. The repertoire holds a few hundred thousand distinct CDR3 sequences, with 20% to 25% as singletons. This specimen belongs to a study of CD8 T cells in ankylosing spondylitis. General study results and limits: Peripheral blood held disease-linked clones only at relatively low frequency, and these were CD8+. Seemingly distinctive of ankylosing spondylitis blood was a TCR beta motif formed by eight highly homologous variants.

In germline, CDR1 is SGHAT, CDR2 FQNNGV. The ends were cut back, 3 bases at V and 0 bases at J, with 10 bases in the middle. The CDR3 consists of 15 residues. V is TRBV11-2 and J is TRBJ2-3, with D possibly matching TRBD2 (6 bases). Sequences were obtained from blood, either unsorted or a sorted T cell fraction (not recorded which). The TCR was taken from a male donor with ankylosing spondylitis. CDR3 bases: TGTGCCAGCAGCTTTTGGGGGACTAGCACAGATACGCAGTATTTT. Amino acids: CASSFWGTSTDTQYF.